This entry lists 17 T cell receptor beta chains sequenced from one sample in a study of CDR3 diversity in severe acne (dated by TCRdb to the late 2010s). Libraries came from PCR. TCRdb names Illumina HiSeq 2000 as the instrument used. TCRdb's own reprocessing of the public reads used fastp at Q25 and MiXCR and kept productive beta chains. Each entry merges the rows of one CDR3 protein and shows their most common DNA and genes. The sample contains about 90,000 distinct CDR3 sequences, around 47% of them found a single time. The ten largest make up roughly 10% of the sample. Sequencing was performed on blood. Every receptor here comes from a male donor with severe acne vulgaris.

The gene calls are TRBV5-5 and TRBJ1-2; D is ambiguous. The CDR3 totals 15 residues. From germline, CDR1 is SGHKS and CDR2 YYEKEE (reference sequence). Trimming left V 7 bases short and J 6 bases short, with 22 bases between. The CDR3 DNA follows: TGTGCCAGCGGCTATTCGGGTCAGTGTTTAGATGGCTACACCTTC. Protein sequence: CASGYSGQCLDGYTF.

On this clonotype: No conserved phenylalanine or tryptophan ends this CDR3, so it is likely a read error. The gene calls are TRBV5-5 and TRBJ2-7; D uncertain. Germline V gene sequence: CDR1 SGHKS, CDR2 YYEKEE (reference sequence). The CDR3 is 14 amino acids. The CDR3 loop is CASSLHSPPDEQYP. The DNA for the CDR3 is TGCGCCAGCAGCCTCCACAGCCCGCCGGACGAGCAGTACCCC.

The chain links TRBV12-3 or TRBV12-4 to TRBJ1-1, with 9 bases lining up with TRBD1. The CDR3 consists of 14 residues. The V and J ends lost 8 bases and 5 bases, in that order; junction bases with no gene match: 9. CDR3 in DNA: TGTGCCAGCGGACCCACGACAGGGGGTACTGAAGCTTTCTTT. Protein: CASGPTTGGTEAFF.

The rearrangement uses TRBV29-1 and TRBJ1-4; D might be TRBD1 (5 bases). Germline V gene lookup returns CDR1 SQVTM and CDR2 ANQGSEA. This CDR3 comprises 14 residues. Trimming cost V 1 base and J 3 bases, with 9 bases left between them. Written as DNA, the CDR3 is TGCAGCGTTGAAGGGGGCGTCCCTAATGAAAAACTGTTTTTT. It specifies CSVEGGVPNEKLFF.

This chain joins TRBV24-1 and TRBJ2-3, with 7 bases aligning to TRBD2. There are 16 residues in the CDR3. With V trimmed by 5 bases and J by 2 bases, 9 bases remained unmatched. Germline CDR1 and CDR2: KGHDR and SFDVKD. The CDR3 bases are TGTGCCACCAGTGTGGCTGCGGGAGTAAACACAGATACGCAGTATTTT. It encodes CATSVAAGVNTDTQYF.

This clonotype was picked up a small number of times. The chain has TRBV18 and TRBJ2-5, with D tentatively TRBD2 (5 bases). Trimming took off 3 bases at V and 5 bases at J, with 10 bases between the two ends. This CDR3 is built from 13 residues. Germline CDR1 reads KGHSH; CDR2 reads LQKENI. CDR3 DNA: TGTGCCAGCTCACCGGGGAGTTCGGAGACCCAGTACTTC. Its protein product is CASSPGSSETQYF.

Remarks on this clonotype: A much larger clone differs from this one at a single base, so this may be a read error. The chain uses TRBV5-1 and TRBJ2-3; D call uncertain. V was cut by 3 bases and J by 0 bases, with 11 bases left in between. Germline assignment: CDR1 SGHRS and CDR2 YFSETQ. This CDR3 comprises 15 residues. CDR3 loop: CASSSTRISTDTQYF. Here the CDR3 DNA reads TGCGCCAGCAGCTCGACGAGAATTAGCACAGATACGCAGTATTTT.

The chain links TRBV19 to TRBJ2-6, with D perhaps TRBD2 (5 bases). This CDR3 is built from 15 residues. Trimming took off 5 bases at V and 0 bases at J, with 8 bases between the two ends. Germline lookup yields CDR1 LNHDA and CDR2 SQIVND (reference sequence). As DNA, the CDR3 is TGTGCCAGTAGTTTGGGGAGCTCTGGGGCCAACGTCCTGACTTTC. Its translation is CASSLGSSGANVLTF.

The V call is TRBV29-1, the J call TRBJ1-2, with D perhaps matching TRBD1 (5 bases). Germline V lookup: CDR1 SQVTM, CDR2 ANQGSEA. Trimming removed 0 bases at V and 2 bases at J, with 16 bases between. The CDR3 covers 16 residues. CDR3 protein: CSVEDPARGWNYGYTF. The CDR3 coding sequence is TGCAGCGTTGAAGACCCGGCCCGGGGGTGGAACTATGGCTACACCTTC.

This clonotype turned up a few times. CDR3 nucleotides: TGTGCCAGCACCCCTGAAGCTAGCGGGAGGGATACGCAGTATTTT. It yields the protein CASTPEASGRDTQYF. The chain employs TRBV7-8 and TRBJ2-3, with 11 nucleotides matching TRBD2. V gave up 7 bases and J gave up 6 bases; unmatched junction bases: 9. The CDR3 length is 15 residues. Germline CDR1 and CDR2: SGHVS and FQNEAQ.

In this sample, this clonotype turned up a few times. The V call is TRBV5-1, the J call TRBJ1-1; 8 bases are a match to TRBD1. The germline V gene has CDR1 SGHRS and CDR2 YFSETQ. This CDR3 region has 15 residues. With 4 bases clipped from V and 4 bases from J, the junction kept 9 bases outside the gene matches. Written as DNA, the CDR3 is TGCGCCAGCAGCGAAGGACAGGGAATAGGCACTGAAGCTTTCTTT. This encodes CASSEGQGIGTEAFF. Full variable domain (missing parts from reference TRBV5-1 and TRBJ1-1): KAGVTQTPRYLIKTRGQQVTLSCSPISGHRSVSWYQQTPGQGLQFLFEYFSETQRNKGNFPGRFSGRQFSNSRSEMNVSTLELGDSALYLCASSEGQGIGTEAFFGQGTRLTVV.

Of note for this clonotype: This may arise from a read error, as a much more abundant clone is one base away. V is TRBV7-3 and J is TRBJ2-1; TRBD2 might be the D (6 bases). The CDR3 consists of 15 residues. Germline V CDR1 and CDR2: SGHTA, FQGTGA. For the CDR3, the DNA is TGTGCCAACAGCTTAACCCAGGGACTCTACAATGAGCAGTTCTTC. The encoded protein is CANSLTQGLYNEQFF.

To note about this clonotype: This may come from a read error, since a much larger clone is one base off. The chain uses TRBV29-1 and TRBJ1-5, with D perhaps matching TRBD1 (5 bases). This CDR3 has 17 residues. Per germline, CDR1 SQVTM and CDR2 ANQGSEA. CDR3 region: CSARGRRFGAGSQPQHF. CDR3 bases: TGCAGTGCTAGAGGTCGGAGATTTGGGGCAGGGAGTCAGCCCCAGCATTTT.

V usage is TRBV7-6 and J usage is TRBJ2-7, with D possibly matching TRBD2 (6 bases). The CDR3 length is 17 residues. Germline V gives CDR1 SGHVS, CDR2 FNYEAQ. Trimming stripped 3 bases from V and 0 bases from J, with 18 bases between. This chain's CDR3 is CASSLVGGTTSSYEQYF. CDR3 DNA sequence: TGTGCCAGCAGCTTGGTTGGCGGGACGACGAGCTCCTACGAGCAGTACTTC. The full variable domain, completed using reference TRBV7-6 and TRBJ2-7, is GAGVSQSPRYKVTKRGQDVALRCDPISGHVSLYWYRQALGQGPEFLTYFNYEAQQDKSGLPNDRFSAERPEGSISTLTIQRTEQRDSAMYRCASSLVGGTTSSYEQYFGPGTRLTVT.

The table lists this clonotype with a count of one. A much larger clonotype is one base distant, so this may be a read error. The final CDR3 position lacks the conserved phenylalanine or tryptophan, pointing to a likely read error. V and J are TRBV7-9 and TRBJ1-1; D might be TRBD1 (6 bases). Germline V gene data show CDR1 as SEHNR and CDR2 as FQNEAQ (reference sequence). The CDR3 runs 11 residues. Trimming cost V 11 bases and J 1 base, with 8 bases left between them. This chain's CDR3 is CAGQRNTEAFL. CDR3 coding DNA: TGTGCCGGACAGAGGAACACTGAAGCTTTCCTT.

This clonotype was seen just once. The V and J genes are TRBV6-5 and TRBJ1-5; 8 bases fit TRBD1. This CDR3 is 13 amino acids long. V shed 5 bases and J 11 bases; nucleotides not matched to a gene: 8. CDR1 and CDR2 (germline): MNHEY, SVGAGI. The CDR3 nucleotides read TGTGCCAGCAGTCAAGACAGGGGAGAGACCCAGCATTTT. This encodes CASSQDRGETQHF.

The chain has TRBV7-4 and TRBJ2-5, with a tentative D call TRBD2 (5 bases). Germline CDR1 reads SGHVT; CDR2 reads SQSDAQ. V gave up 0 bases and J gave up 5 bases, with 10 bases separating them. There are 14 residues in the CDR3. Here the CDR3 DNA reads TGTGCCAGCAGCTTAGCGGGAGATCTGGAGACCCAGTACTTC. It translates to CASSLAGDLETQYF.